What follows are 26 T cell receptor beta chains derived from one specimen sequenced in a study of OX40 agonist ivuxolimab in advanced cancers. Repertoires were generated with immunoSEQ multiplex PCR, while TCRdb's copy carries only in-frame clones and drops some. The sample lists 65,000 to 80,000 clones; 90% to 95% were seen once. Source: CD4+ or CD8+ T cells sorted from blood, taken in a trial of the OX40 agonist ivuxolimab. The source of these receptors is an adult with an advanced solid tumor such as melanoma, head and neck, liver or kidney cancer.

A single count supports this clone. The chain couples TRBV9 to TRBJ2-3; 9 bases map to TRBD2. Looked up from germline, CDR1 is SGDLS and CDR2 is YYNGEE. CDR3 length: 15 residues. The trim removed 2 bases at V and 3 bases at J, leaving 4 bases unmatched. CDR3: CASSVLAGLTDTQYF. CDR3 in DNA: TGTGCCAGCAGCGTCCTAGCGGGGTTGACAGATACGCAGTATTTT.

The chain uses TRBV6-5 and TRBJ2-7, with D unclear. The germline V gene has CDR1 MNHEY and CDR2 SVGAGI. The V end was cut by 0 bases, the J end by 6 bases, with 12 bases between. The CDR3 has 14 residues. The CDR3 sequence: CASSYSVGLGEQYF. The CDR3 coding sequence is TGTGCCAGCAGTTACTCGGTGGGTTTAGGCGAGCAGTACTTC.

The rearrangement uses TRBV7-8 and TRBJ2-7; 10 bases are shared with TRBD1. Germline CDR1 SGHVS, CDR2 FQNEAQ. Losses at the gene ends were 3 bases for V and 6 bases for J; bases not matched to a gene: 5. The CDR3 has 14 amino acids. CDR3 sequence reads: CASSLRQGAFEQYF. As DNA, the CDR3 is TGTGCCAGCAGCTTGAGACAGGGGGCGTTCGAGCAGTACTTC.

CDR3 sequence reads: CASSPRYGGDEQYF. In DNA form, the CDR3 reads TGCGCCAGCAGCCCCCGGTATGGCGGGGACGAGCAGTACTTC. The J gene is TRBJ2-7, the V gene TRBV5-1, with a weak D call TRBD2 (6 bases). V shed 4 bases and J shed 5 bases, with 16 bases lying between them. Looked up from germline, CDR1 is SGHRS and CDR2 is YFSETQ. The length of the CDR3 is 14 residues.

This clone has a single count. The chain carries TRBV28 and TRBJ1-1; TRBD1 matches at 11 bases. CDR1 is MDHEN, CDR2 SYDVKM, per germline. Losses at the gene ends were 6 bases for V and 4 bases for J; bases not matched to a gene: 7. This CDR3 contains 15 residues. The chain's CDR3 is CASSTPGTGGTEAFF. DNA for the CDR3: TGTGCCAGCAGCACTCCCGGGACAGGGGGCACTGAAGCTTTCTTT.

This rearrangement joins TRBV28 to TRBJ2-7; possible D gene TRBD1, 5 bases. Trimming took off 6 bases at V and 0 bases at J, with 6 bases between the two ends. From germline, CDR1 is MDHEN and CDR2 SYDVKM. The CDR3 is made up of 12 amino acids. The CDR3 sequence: CASRDNSYEQYF. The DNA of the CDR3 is TGTGCCAGCAGGGACAACTCCTACGAGCAGTACTTC.

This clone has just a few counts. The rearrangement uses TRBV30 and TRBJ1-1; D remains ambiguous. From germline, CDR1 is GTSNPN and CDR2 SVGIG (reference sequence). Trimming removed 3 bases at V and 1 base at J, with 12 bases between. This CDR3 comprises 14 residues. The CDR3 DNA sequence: TGTGCCTGGAGGAGGGAGGGATCGAACACTGAAGCTTTCTTT. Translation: CAWRREGSNTEAFF.

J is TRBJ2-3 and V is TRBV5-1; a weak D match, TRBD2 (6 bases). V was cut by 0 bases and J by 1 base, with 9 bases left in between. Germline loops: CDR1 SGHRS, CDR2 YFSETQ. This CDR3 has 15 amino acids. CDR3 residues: CASSLAGARTDTQYF. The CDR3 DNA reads TGCGCCAGCAGCTTGGCGGGAGCTCGCACAGATACGCAGTATTTT.

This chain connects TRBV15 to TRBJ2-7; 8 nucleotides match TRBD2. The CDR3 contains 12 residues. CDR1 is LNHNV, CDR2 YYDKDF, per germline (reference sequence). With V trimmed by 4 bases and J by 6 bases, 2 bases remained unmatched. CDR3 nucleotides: TGTGCCACCAGCATACGGGGGGGCGAGCAGTACTTC. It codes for CATSIRGGEQYF.

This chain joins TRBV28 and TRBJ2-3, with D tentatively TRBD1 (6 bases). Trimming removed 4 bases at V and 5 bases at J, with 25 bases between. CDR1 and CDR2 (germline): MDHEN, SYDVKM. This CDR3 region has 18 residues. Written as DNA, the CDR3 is TGTGCCAGCAGTTCAGGGGAACGAGGCAGGGACGTTAAAGATACGCAGTATTTT. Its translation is CASSSGERGRDVKDTQYF.

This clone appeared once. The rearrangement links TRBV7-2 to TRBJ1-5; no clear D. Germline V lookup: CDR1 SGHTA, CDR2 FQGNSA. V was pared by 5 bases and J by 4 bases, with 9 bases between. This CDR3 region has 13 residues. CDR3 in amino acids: CASSNTKNQPQHF. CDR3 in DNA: TGTGCCAGCAGCAACACAAAGAATCAGCCCCAGCATTTT.

The CDR3 here is CASSRDLTGVFTDTQYF. The CDR3 nucleotides are TGTGCCAGCAGCCGCGATTTGACGGGAGTTTTCACAGATACGCAGTATTTT. This chain joins TRBV7-9 and TRBJ2-3; D may be TRBD2 (6 bases). The CDR3 contains 17 residues. Per the germline V gene, CDR1 is SEHNR and CDR2 is FQNEAQ (reference sequence). V was clipped by 5 bases and J by 2 bases, with 20 bases between them.

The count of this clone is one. CDR3 in DNA: TGTGCCAGCAGCTCTCGACTAGCGGGACGCACCGGGGAGCTGTTTTTT. This sequence encodes CASSSRLAGRTGELFF. This sequence joins TRBV5-8 and TRBJ2-2, with 11 bases aligning to TRBD2. Germline CDR1 is SGHTS and CDR2 is YDEGEE. The trim removed 3 bases at V and 4 bases at J, leaving 5 bases unmatched. The CDR3 spans 16 residues.

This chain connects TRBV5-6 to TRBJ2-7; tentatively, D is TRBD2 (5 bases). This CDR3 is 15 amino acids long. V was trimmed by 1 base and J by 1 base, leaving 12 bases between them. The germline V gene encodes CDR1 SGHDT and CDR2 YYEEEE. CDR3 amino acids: CASSLRPEGSYEQYF. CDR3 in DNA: TGTGCCAGCAGCTTGCGTCCTGAGGGATCCTACGAGCAGTACTTC.

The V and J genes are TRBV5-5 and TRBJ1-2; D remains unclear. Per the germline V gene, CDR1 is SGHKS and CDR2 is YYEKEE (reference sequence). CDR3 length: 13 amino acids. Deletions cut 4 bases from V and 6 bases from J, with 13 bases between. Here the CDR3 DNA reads TGTGCCAGCAGCCCCGTGGAGCGGGATGGCTACACCTTC. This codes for CASSPVERDGYTF.

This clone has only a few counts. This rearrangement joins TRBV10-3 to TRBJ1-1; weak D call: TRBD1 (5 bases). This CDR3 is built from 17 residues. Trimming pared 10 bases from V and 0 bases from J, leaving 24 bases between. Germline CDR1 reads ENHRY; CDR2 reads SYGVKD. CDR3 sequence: CATMRADRATMNTEAFF. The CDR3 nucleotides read TGTGCCACGATGCGGGCTGACAGAGCAACAATGAACACTGAAGCTTTCTTT.

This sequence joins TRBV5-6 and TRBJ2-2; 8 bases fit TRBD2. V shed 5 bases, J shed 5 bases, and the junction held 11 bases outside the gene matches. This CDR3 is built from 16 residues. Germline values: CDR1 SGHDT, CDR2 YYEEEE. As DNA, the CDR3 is TGTGCCAGCAGAAGACCCGGGAGGGCTGGTACCGGGGAGCTGTTTTTT. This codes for CASRRPGRAGTGELFF.

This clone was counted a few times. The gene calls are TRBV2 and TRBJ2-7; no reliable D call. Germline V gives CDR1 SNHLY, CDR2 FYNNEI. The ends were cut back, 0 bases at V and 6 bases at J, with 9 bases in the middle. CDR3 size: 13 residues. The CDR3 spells CASSEALRAEQYF. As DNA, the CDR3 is TGTGCCAGCAGTGAAGCGCTTCGGGCCGAGCAGTACTTC.

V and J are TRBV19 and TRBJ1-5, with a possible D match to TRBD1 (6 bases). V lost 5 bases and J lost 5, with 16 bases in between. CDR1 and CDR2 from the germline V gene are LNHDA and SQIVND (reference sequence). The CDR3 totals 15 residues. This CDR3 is CASSSYSGGHQPQHF. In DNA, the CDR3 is TGTGCCAGTAGTTCCTATTCCGGGGGGCATCAGCCCCAGCATTTT.

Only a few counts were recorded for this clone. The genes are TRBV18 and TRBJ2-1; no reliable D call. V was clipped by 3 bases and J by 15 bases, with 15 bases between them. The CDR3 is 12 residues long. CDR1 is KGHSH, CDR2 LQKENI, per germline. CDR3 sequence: CASSPGQGKTFF. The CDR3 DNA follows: TGTGCCAGCTCACCGGGCCAAGGAAAGACGTTCTTC. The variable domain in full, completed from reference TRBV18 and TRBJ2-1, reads NAGVMQNPRHLVRRRGQEARLRCSPMKGHSHVYWYRQLPEEGLKFMVYLQKENIIDESGMPKERFSAEFPKEGPSILRIQQVVRGDSAAYFCASSPGQGKTFFGPGTRLTVL.

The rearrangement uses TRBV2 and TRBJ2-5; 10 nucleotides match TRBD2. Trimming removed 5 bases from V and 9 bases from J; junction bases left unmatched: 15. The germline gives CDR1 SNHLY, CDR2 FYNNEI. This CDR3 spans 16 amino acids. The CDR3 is CASSLLAGATDGAQYF. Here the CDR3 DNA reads TGTGCCAGCAGTTTGCTAGCGGGAGCCACCGACGGGGCCCAGTACTTC.

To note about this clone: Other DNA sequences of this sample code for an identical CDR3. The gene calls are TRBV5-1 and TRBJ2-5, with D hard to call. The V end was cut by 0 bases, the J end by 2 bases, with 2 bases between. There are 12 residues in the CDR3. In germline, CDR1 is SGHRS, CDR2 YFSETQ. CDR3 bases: TGCGCCAGCAGCTTGGAGCAAGAGACCCAGTACTTC. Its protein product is CASSLEQETQYF. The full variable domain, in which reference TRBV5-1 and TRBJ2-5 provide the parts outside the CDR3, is KAGVTQTPRYLIKTRGQQVTLSCSPISGHRSVSWYQQTPGQGLQFLFEYFSETQRNKGNFPGRFSGRQFSNSRSEMNVSTLELGDSALYLCASSLEQETQYFGPGTRLLVL.

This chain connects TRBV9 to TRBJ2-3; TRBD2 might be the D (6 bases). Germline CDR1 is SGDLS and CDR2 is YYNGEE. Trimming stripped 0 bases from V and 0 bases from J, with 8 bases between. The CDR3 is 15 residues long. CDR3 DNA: TGTGCCAGCAGCGTAGCGGGGGTGAGCACAGATACGCAGTATTTT. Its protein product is CASSVAGVSTDTQYF. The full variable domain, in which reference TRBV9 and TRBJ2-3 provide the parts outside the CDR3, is DSGVTQTPKHLITATGQRVTLRCSPRSGDLSVYWYQQSLDQGLQFLIQYYNGEERAKGNILERFSAQQFPDLHSELNLSSLELGDSALYFCASSVAGVSTDTQYFGPGTRLTVL.

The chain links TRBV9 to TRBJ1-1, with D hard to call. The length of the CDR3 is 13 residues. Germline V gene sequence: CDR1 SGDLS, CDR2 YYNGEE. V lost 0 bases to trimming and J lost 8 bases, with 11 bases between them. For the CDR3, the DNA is TGTGCCAGCAGCGTAGCTGTGGACCTGGAAGCTTTCTTT. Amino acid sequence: CASSVAVDLEAFF. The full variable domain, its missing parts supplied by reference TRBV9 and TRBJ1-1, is DSGVTQTPKHLITATGQRVTLRCSPRSGDLSVYWYQQSLDQGLQFLIQYYNGEERAKGNILERFSAQQFPDLHSELNLSSLELGDSALYFCASSVAVDLEAFFGQGTRLTVV.

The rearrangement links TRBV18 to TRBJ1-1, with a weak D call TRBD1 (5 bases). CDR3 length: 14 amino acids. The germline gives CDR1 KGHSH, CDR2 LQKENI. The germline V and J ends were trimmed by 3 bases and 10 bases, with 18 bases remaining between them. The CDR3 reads CASSPDIGTPGAFF. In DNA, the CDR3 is TGTGCCAGCTCACCCGACATCGGGACCCCCGGAGCTTTCTTT.

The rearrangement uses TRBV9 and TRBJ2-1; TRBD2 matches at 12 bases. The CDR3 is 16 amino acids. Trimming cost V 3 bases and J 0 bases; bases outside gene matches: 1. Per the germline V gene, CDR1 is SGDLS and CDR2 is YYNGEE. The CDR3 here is CASSETSGSSYNEQFF. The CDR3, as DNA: TGTGCCAGCAGCGAGACTAGCGGGAGCTCCTACAATGAGCAGTTCTTC.